This TCR beta chain comes out of a study of technical replicates of blood from several donors. Data came from immunoSEQ multiplex PCR; TCRdb stores just in-frame clones and leaves some out. The table records about 61,000 clones, 97% of them present only once. The V and J ends lost 5 bases and 4 bases respectively, with 9 bases between them. This CDR3 is built from 13 residues. Germline loops: CDR1 MDHEN, CDR2 SYDVKM. The source material was T cells isolated from PBMCs. This TCR came from a human donor in good health. The chain links TRBV28 to TRBJ2-1; D not certain. The CDR3 loop reads CASSPQRYNEQFF. The CDR3 nucleotides are TGTGCCAGCAGTCCTCAGCGATACAATGAGCAGTTCTTC.